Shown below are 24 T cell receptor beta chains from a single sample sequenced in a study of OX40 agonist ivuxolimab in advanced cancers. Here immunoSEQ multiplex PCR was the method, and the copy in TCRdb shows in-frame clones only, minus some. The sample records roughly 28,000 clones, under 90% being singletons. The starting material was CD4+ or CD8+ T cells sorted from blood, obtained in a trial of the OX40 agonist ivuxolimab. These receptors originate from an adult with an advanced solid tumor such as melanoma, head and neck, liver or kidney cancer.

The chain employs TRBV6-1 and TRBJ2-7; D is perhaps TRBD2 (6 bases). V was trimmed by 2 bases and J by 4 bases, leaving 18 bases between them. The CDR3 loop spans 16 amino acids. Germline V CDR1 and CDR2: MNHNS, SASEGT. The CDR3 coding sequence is TGTGCCAGCAGTGAAAATATAGCGGTGGGGAGATACGAGCAGTACTTC. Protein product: CASSENIAVGRYEQYF.

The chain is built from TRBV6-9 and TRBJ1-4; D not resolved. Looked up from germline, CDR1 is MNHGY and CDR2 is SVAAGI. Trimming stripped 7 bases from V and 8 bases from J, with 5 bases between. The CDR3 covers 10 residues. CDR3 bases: TGTGCCAGCAAAAGGGAAAAACTGTTTTTT. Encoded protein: CASKREKLFF.

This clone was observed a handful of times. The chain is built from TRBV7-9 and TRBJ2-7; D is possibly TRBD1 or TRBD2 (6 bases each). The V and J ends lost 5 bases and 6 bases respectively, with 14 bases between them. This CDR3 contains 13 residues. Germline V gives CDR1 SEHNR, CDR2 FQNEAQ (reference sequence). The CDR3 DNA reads TGTGCCAGCAGCGGGGGCGGGGCCTCCGAGCAGTACTTC. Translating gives CASSGGGASEQYF.

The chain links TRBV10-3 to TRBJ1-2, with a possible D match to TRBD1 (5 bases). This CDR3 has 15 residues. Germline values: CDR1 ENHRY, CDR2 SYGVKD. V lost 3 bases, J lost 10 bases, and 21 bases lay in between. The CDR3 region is CAISDEGSGFLDYTF. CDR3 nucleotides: TGTGCCATCAGTGACGAGGGGAGTGGATTTCTGGACTACACCTTC.

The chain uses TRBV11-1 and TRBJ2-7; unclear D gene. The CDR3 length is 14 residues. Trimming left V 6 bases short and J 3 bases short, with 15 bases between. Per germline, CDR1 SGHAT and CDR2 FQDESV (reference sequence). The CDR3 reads CASRPDGLFYEQYF. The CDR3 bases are TGTGCCAGCAGACCCGACGGGCTATTCTACGAGCAGTACTTC.

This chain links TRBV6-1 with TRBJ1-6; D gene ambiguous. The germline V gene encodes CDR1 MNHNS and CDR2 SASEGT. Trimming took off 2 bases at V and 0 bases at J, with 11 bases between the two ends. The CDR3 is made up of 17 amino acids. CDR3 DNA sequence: TGTGCCAGCAGTGAAAGTTTCCCAAGCTCCTATAATTCACCCCTCCACTTT. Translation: CASSESFPSSYNSPLHF.

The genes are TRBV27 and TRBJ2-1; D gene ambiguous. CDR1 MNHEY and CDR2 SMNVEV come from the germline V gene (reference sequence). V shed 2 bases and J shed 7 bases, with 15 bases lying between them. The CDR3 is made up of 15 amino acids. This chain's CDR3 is CASSLTSSGWNEQFF. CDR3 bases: TGTGCCAGCAGTTTAACGAGCTCAGGTTGGAATGAGCAGTTCTTC.

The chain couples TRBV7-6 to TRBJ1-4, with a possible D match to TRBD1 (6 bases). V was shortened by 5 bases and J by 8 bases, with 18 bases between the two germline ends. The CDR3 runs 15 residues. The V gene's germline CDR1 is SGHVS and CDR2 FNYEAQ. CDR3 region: CASSHIRGSGEKLFF. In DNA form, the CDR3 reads TGTGCCAGCAGCCATATTAGGGGGTCGGGGGAAAAACTGTTTTTT.

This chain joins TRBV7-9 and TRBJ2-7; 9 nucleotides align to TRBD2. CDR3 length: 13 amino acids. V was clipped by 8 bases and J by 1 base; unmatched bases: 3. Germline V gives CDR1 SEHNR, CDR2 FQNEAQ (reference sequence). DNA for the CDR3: TGTGCCAGCCTAAGCGGGGGGTCCTACGAGCAGTACTTC. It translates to CASLSGGSYEQYF.

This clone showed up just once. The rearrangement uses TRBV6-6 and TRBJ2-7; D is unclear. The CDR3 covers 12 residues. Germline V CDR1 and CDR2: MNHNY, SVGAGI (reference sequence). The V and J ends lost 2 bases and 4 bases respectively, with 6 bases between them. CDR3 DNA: TGTGCCAGCAGTTACGGTCCGTACGAGCAGTACTTC. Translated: CASSYGPYEQYF.

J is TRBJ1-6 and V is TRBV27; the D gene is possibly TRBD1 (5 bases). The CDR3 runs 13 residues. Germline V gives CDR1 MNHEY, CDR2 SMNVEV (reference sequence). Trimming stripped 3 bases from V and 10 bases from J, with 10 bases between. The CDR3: CASSLGGDSPLHF. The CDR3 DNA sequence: TGTGCCAGCAGTTTGGGGGGGGACTCACCCCTCCACTTT.

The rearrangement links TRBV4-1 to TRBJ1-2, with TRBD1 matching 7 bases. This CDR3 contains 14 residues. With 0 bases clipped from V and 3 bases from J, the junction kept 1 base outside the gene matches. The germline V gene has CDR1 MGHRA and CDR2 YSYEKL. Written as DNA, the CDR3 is TGCGCCAGCAGCCAAGAGACAGGGTACTATGGCTACACCTTC. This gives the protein CASSQETGYYGYTF.

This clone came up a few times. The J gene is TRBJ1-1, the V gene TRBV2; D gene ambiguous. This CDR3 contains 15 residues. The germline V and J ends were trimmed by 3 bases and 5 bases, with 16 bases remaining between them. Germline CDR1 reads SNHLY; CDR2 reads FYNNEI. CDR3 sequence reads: CASSDPLRSWTEAFF. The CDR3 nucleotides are TGTGCCAGCAGTGACCCACTCCGGTCGTGGACTGAAGCTTTCTTT.

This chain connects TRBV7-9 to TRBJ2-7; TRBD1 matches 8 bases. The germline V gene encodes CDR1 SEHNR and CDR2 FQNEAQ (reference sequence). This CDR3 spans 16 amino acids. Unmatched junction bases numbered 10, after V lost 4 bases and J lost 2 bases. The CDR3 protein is CASSSPRDRTAYEQYF. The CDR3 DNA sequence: TGTGCCAGCAGCTCCCCCCGGGACAGGACCGCCTACGAGCAGTACTTC.

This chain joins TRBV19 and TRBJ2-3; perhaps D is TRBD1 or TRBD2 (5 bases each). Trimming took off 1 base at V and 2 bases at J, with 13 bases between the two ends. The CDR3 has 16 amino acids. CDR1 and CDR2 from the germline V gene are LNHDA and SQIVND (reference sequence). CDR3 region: CASSIGGTDHTDTQYF. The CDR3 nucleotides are TGTGCCAGTAGTATAGGAGGGACGGACCACACAGATACGCAGTATTTT.

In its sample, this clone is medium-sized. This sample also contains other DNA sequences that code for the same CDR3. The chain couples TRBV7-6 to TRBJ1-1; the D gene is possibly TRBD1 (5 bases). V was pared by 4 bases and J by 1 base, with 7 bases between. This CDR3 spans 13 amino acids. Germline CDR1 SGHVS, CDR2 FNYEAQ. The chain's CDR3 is CASSSGGNTEAFF. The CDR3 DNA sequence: TGTGCCAGCAGCTCGGGGGGGAACACTGAAGCTTTCTTT.

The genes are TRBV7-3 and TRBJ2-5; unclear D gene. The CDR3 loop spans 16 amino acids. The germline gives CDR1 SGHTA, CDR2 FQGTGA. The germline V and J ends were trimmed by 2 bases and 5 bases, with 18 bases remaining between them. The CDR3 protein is CASSLGYVTAPETQYF. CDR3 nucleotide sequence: TGTGCCAGCAGCTTAGGATATGTGACCGCCCCGGAGACCCAGTACTTC.

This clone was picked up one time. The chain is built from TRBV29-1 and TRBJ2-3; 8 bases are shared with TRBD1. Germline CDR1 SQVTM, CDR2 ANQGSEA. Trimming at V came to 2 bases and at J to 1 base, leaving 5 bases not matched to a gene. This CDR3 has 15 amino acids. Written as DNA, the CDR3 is TGCAGCGTTGAACTAGAGACAGGGGGCACAGATACGCAGTATTTT. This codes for CSVELETGGTDTQYF.

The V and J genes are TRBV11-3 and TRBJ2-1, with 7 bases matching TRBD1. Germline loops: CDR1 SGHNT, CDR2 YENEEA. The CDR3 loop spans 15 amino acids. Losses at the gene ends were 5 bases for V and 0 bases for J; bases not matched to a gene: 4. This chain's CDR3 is CASSQGVSSYNEQFF. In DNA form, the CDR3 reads TGTGCCAGCAGCCAGGGGGTTAGCTCCTACAATGAGCAGTTCTTC.

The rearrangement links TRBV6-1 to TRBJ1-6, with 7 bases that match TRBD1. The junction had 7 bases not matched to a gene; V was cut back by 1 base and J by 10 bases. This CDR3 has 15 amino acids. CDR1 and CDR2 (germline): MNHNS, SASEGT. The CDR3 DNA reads TGTGCCAGCAGTGAAGGTCCAGGGGGGGACTCACCCCTCCACTTT. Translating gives CASSEGPGGDSPLHF.

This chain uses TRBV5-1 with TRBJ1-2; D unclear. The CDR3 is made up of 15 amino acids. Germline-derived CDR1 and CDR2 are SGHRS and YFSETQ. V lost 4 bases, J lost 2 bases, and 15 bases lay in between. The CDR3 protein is CASSPHPGSNYGYTF. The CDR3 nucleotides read TGCGCCAGCAGCCCCCACCCGGGCAGCAACTATGGCTACACCTTC.

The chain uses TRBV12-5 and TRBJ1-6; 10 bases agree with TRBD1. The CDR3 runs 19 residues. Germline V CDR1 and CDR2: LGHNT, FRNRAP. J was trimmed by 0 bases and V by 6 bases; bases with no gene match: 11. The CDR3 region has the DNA TGTGCTAGTGGCCCGGGGGGACAGGGGACTAGCTCCTATAATTCACCCCTCCACTTT. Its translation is CASGPGGQGTSSYNSPLHF.

Written as DNA, the CDR3 is TGTGCCAGCAGTGGCCCTCAGGACAGGGTTGGCAATCAGCCCCAGCATTTT. Protein product: CASSGPQDRVGNQPQHF. The rearrangement links TRBV6-1 to TRBJ1-5, with 8 bases fitting TRBD1. The trim removed 4 bases at V and 2 bases at J, leaving 10 bases unmatched. The CDR3 is 17 residues long. Germline V CDR1 and CDR2: MNHNS, SASEGT.

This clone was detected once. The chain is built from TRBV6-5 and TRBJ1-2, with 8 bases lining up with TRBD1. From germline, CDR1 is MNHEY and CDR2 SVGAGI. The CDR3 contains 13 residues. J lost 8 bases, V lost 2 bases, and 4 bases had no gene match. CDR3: CASSYQGARGYTF. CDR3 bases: TGTGCCAGCAGTTACCAGGGGGCGCGGGGCTACACCTTC.